These 19 T cell receptor beta chains were all obtained from the same sample, sequenced in a study of metastatic and nonmetastatic thyroid tumors. Ahead of thyroid surgery, no patient had received treatment of any kind. MiXCR reprocessed the PCR reads for TCRdb. Among approximately 7,000 clones listed, approximately 40% were seen once. The sample comprised tumor tissue. The origin of the receptors is a female donor with papillary thyroid cancer or a benign thyroid nodule (not recorded which). Some clones in this sample may be carry-over from other donors' samples.

The chain joins TRBV28 to TRBJ2-7; TRBD1 might be the D (5 bases). This CDR3 region has 14 residues. Germline V gene data show CDR1 as MDHEN and CDR2 as SYDVKM. V lost 2 bases and J 1 base, leaving 9 bases between the germline ends. The CDR3 DNA is TGTGCCAGCAGTTTAAGGGGCAGGTCCTACGAGCAGTACTTC. Translation: CASSLRGRSYEQYF.

This clone was seen a handful of times. This chain links TRBV20-1 with TRBJ2-1; a possible D gene is TRBD1 (8 bases). Germline V gives CDR1 DFQATT, CDR2 SNEGSKA (reference sequence). This CDR3 spans 17 amino acids. Deletions cut 0 bases from V and 7 bases from J, with 22 bases between. The CDR3 sequence is CSARDRLFTGGDNEQFF. The CDR3 region has the DNA TGCAGTGCTAGAGATCGGCTATTCACAGGGGGGGATAATGAGCAGTTCTTC.

This clone is classed as medium-sized. The chain has TRBV19 and TRBJ2-2; D might be TRBD1 or TRBD2, each matching 5 bases. V lost 4 bases, J lost 4 bases, and 19 bases lay in between. CDR1 is LNHDA, CDR2 SQIVND, per germline (reference sequence). The CDR3 sequence is 17 residues long. Written as DNA, the CDR3 is TGTGCCAGTAGTAGTTTTGGGGGTATGATCGGCACCGGGGAGCTGTTTTTT. This translates into CASSSFGGMIGTGELFF. Full variable domain (remainder filled in from reference TRBV19 and TRBJ2-2): DGGITQSPKYLFRKEGQNVTLSCEQNLNHDAMYWYRQDPGQGLRLIYYSQIVNDFQKGDIAEGYSVSREKKESFPLTVTSAQKNPTAFYLCASSSFGGMIGTGELFFGEGSRLTVL.

The gene calls are TRBV3-1 and TRBJ1-1; D remains ambiguous. The length of the CDR3 is 13 residues. Trimming stripped 1 base from V and 2 bases from J, with 5 bases between. CDR1 LGHDT and CDR2 YNNKEL come from the germline V gene (reference sequence). The CDR3 sequence is CASSQVSNTEAFF. CDR3 DNA: TGTGCCAGCAGCCAAGTCAGCAACACTGAAGCTTTCTTT.

The J gene is TRBJ2-3, the V gene TRBV5-1; 9 bases are a match to TRBD1. The germline CDR1 and CDR2 sequences are SGHRS and YFSETQ. The V and J ends lost 0 bases and 6 bases, in that order; junction bases with no gene match: 8. The CDR3 has 16 residues. CDR3 sequence reads: CASSLEQGARSDTQYF. CDR3 bases: TGCGCCAGCAGCTTGGAACAGGGGGCTCGATCGGATACGCAGTATTTT.

At least ten counts were recorded for this clone. With a much larger clone just one base away, this may be a read error. V and J are TRBV2 and TRBJ1-5; D is ambiguous. Trimming removed 3 bases at V and 7 bases at J, with 7 bases between. The CDR3 has 12 amino acids. The germline CDR1 and CDR2 sequences are SNHLY and FYNNEI. CDR3 DNA: TGTGCCAGCAGTGAGGCACAACAGCCCCAGCATTTT. This gives the protein CASSEAQQPQHF.

This rearrangement joins TRBV30 to TRBJ1-1, with 9 bases fitting TRBD1. After removal of 2 bases from V and 7 bases from J, the junction contained 8 bases not matched to a gene. In germline, CDR1 is GTSNPN, CDR2 SVGIG (reference sequence). The CDR3 covers 14 residues. CDR3 amino acids: CAWSTWTGVDEAFF. DNA of the CDR3: TGTGCCTGGAGTACATGGACAGGGGTGGATGAAGCTTTCTTT.

The chain is built from TRBV7-2 and TRBJ2-1, with 7 nucleotides matching TRBD2. After removal of 1 base from V and 0 bases from J, the junction contained 0 bases not matched to a gene. The CDR3 length is 15 residues. Germline CDR1 SGHTA, CDR2 FQGNSA. The CDR3 DNA sequence: TGTGCCAGCAGCTTAGGGACTAGCTCCTACAATGAGCAGTTCTTC. Its translation: CASSLGTSSYNEQFF.

The chain has TRBV4-2 and TRBJ2-7, with 10 bases aligning to TRBD1. The germline CDR1 and CDR2 sequences are LGHNA and YNFKEQ. This CDR3 comprises 14 residues. V lost 5 bases and J lost 1; bases outside the gene matches: 2. In nucleotides, the CDR3 is TGTGCCAGCAGCTGGGGACAGGGGTCCTACGAGCAGTACTTC. Protein: CASSWGQGSYEQYF.

This clone is medium-sized by share. V is TRBV5-1 and J is TRBJ2-7; 10 nucleotides align to TRBD1. The CDR3 is 15 amino acids. V shed 4 bases, J shed 5 bases, and the junction held 9 bases outside the gene matches. Per germline, CDR1 SGHRS and CDR2 YFSETQ. The CDR3 loop is CASSQGTGDLDEQYF. The CDR3 region has the DNA TGCGCCAGCAGCCAGGGGACAGGGGATTTGGACGAGCAGTACTTC.

V usage is TRBV12-3 or TRBV12-4 and J usage is TRBJ2-1; no reliable D call. The CDR3 is 11 amino acids. V gave up 7 bases and J gave up 13 bases, with 14 bases separating them. The CDR3 DNA reads TGTGCCAGCAACTCTTTGGGTTATCAGTTCTTC. Its protein is CASNSLGYQFF.

This clone is medium-sized in the sample. J is TRBJ2-7 and V is TRBV28; 7 bases align to TRBD2. Germline V gene data show CDR1 as MDHEN and CDR2 as SYDVKM. The CDR3 length is 16 residues. V was clipped by 4 bases and J by 6 bases; unmatched bases: 15. In DNA form, the CDR3 reads TGTGCCAGCAGTTCCCTGGGGGGGTCTGGGTTGGGCGAGCAGTACTTC. Translation gives CASSSLGGSGLGEQYF.

V usage is TRBV28 and J usage is TRBJ2-7, with 7 bases that match TRBD1. The CDR3 totals 19 residues. Germline V gene lookup returns CDR1 MDHEN and CDR2 SYDVKM. V lost 3 bases to trimming and J lost 3 bases; unmatched junction nucleotides: 20. Written as DNA, the CDR3 is TGTGCCAGCAGTTTCGTTATTCCATCAAGACAGGGAGTCGGCTACGAGCAGTACTTC. Encoded protein: CASSFVIPSRQGVGYEQYF.

In this sample, this clone turned up many times. The J gene is TRBJ2-3, the V gene TRBV15; D uncertain. The V gene's germline CDR1 is LNHNV and CDR2 YYDKDF (reference sequence). V lost 4 bases, J lost 3 bases, and 5 bases lay in between. The CDR3 totals 12 residues. CDR3 residues: CATSIETDTQYF. For the CDR3, the DNA is TGTGCCACCAGCATAGAAACAGATACGCAGTATTTT.

The V gene is TRBV20-1, the J gene TRBJ2-7; D not certain. Trimming removed 0 bases from V and 3 bases from J, with 12 bases in between. The CDR3 runs 14 residues. Germline V gene lookup returns CDR1 DFQATT and CDR2 SNEGSKA (reference sequence). CDR3 coding DNA: TGCAGTGCTAGAGATTTTCGCGGCCTCTACGAGCAGTACTTC. Amino acids: CSARDFRGLYEQYF.

By share of the sample, this clone is medium-sized. The chain combines TRBV6-2 or TRBV6-3 with TRBJ1-5; D ambiguous. This CDR3 is built from 17 residues. The V gene's germline CDR1 is MNHEY and CDR2 SVGEGT. V lost 7 bases and J 4 bases, leaving 23 bases between the germline ends. This chain's CDR3 is CASKPEGGRRRNQPQHF. The DNA for the CDR3 is TGTGCCAGCAAACCAGAAGGCGGCAGGAGACGAAATCAGCCCCAGCATTTT.

V and J are TRBV6-1 and TRBJ2-7; 8 bases map to TRBD2. The CDR3 is made up of 14 amino acids. V gave up 6 bases and J gave up 3 bases; unmatched junction bases: 7. CDR1 and CDR2 from the germline V gene are MNHNS and SASEGT. CDR3 protein: CASSRAGALYEQYF. The CDR3 nucleotides are TGTGCCAGCAGCAGAGCGGGAGCCCTCTACGAGCAGTACTTC.

By share, this clone counts as medium-sized (0.01 to 0.1%). The CDR3 loop reads CASSQAGTGTEEETQYF. CDR3 nucleotides: TGTGCCAGCAGCCAAGCCGGTACGGGGACTGAGGAAGAGACCCAGTACTTC. This chain joins TRBV4-2 and TRBJ2-5; tentatively, D is TRBD2 (6 bases). The germline V and J ends were trimmed by 1 base and 3 bases, with 18 bases remaining between them. The CDR3 has 17 amino acids. Germline V lookup: CDR1 LGHNA, CDR2 YNFKEQ.

In regard to this clone: This may come from a read error, since a much larger clone is one base off. J is TRBJ2-5 and V is TRBV12-5; no clear D gene. In germline, CDR1 is LGHNT, CDR2 FRNRAP. The CDR3 is made up of 13 amino acids. The DNA of the CDR3 is TGCGCTAGTGGTTTATTAGCCGTGGAGACCCAGTACTTC. Protein: CASGLLAVETQYF.